One sample yielded the 26 T cell receptor beta chains listed below, sequenced in a study of T cell repertoires in cytomegalovirus infection. In TCRdb, the reads were re-called with MiXCR into one record per CDR3 protein. The sample consists of 480,000 or so distinct CDR3 sequences, around 11% of them appearing once. Sequencing was performed on PBMCs. Receptors originate from a human donor in good health (CMV status not recorded). Some clones in this sample may be carry-over from other donors' samples.

The chain employs TRBV5-4 and TRBJ2-1; TRBD2 is a possible D gene (6 bases). CDR3 length: 14 residues. Trimming took 4 bases from V and 7 from J, leaving 15 bases between them. Germline assignment: CDR1 SGHNT and CDR2 YYREEE (reference sequence). The CDR3 coding sequence is TGTGCCAGCAGCCCCGGGGGTCGTGGGAATGAGCAGTTCTTC. Its protein product is CASSPGGRGNEQFF.

The sample holds many counts of this clonotype. This chain uses TRBV2 with TRBJ2-3; possible D gene TRBD1, 6 bases. The CDR3 extends over 14 amino acids. The germline V gene has CDR1 SNHLY and CDR2 FYNNEI. Between the trimmed V and J ends, which lost 7 bases and 3 bases, there was a span of 14 bases. The DNA for the CDR3 is TGTGCCAGCATTGAGGACAGAGATACAGATACGCAGTATTTT. It specifies CASIEDRDTDTQYF.

This clonotype has a count of ten or more. The chain employs TRBV6-6 and TRBJ2-3, with 7 bases aligning to TRBD2. CDR1 and CDR2 from the germline V gene are MNHNY and SVGAGI (reference sequence). The CDR3 has 16 residues. The V gene end was trimmed by 10 bases and the J gene end by 3 bases; junction bases not matched to a gene: 16. The CDR3 protein is CATRLRAGVGTDTQYF. DNA of the CDR3: TGTGCCACCAGACTTCGGGCGGGAGTGGGGACAGATACGCAGTATTTT.

Ten or more counts support this clonotype. The CDR3 region is CASRWTGDSQPQHF. CDR3 coding DNA: TGTGCCAGTAGATGGACGGGAGATAGTCAGCCCCAGCATTTT. J is TRBJ1-5 and V is TRBV6-6; D unclear. This CDR3 is built from 14 residues. Per the germline V gene, CDR1 is MNHNY and CDR2 is SVGAGI (reference sequence). The germline V and J ends were trimmed by 9 bases and 6 bases, with 18 bases remaining between them.

This clonotype was counted ten times or more. The genes are TRBV7-9 and TRBJ1-1, with a possible D match to TRBD1 (5 bases). Trimming removed 1 base at V and 5 bases at J, with 14 bases between. The CDR3 contains 15 residues. Germline CDR1 reads SEHNR; CDR2 reads FQNEAQ (reference sequence). The chain's CDR3 is CASSLVGAPGTEAFF. DNA of the CDR3: TGTGCCAGCAGCTTAGTCGGGGCGCCGGGGACTGAAGCTTTCTTT.

This chain connects TRBV30 to TRBJ2-7; D remains ambiguous. Germline V CDR1 and CDR2: GTSNPN, SVGIG (reference sequence). This CDR3 has 12 residues. Trimming cost V 3 bases and J 2 bases, with 8 bases left between them. The CDR3 nucleotides are TGTGCCTGGAGGAAAGTTACCTACGAGCAGTACTTC. Translated, it gives CAWRKVTYEQYF.

Only a few counts were recorded for this clonotype. The rearrangement links TRBV14 to TRBJ2-1; D remains unclear. This CDR3 has 13 residues. Germline V gene sequence: CDR1 SGHDN, CDR2 FVKESK. Between the trimmed V and J ends, which lost 3 bases and 9 bases, there was a span of 12 bases. The DNA of the CDR3 is TGTGCCAGCAGCCACCCAACTCCTCGTGAGCAGTTCTTC. The encoded protein is CASSHPTPREQFF.

The chain couples TRBV29-1 to TRBJ1-2; D is perhaps TRBD1 (5 bases). CDR3 size: 12 residues. The V gene lost 2 bases and the J gene lost 6 bases, with 10 bases spanning the gap. Germline CDR1 SQVTM, CDR2 ANQGSEA. CDR3 sequence (DNA): TGCAGCGTTGAATCCAGGGACCATGGCTACACCTTC. Amino acids: CSVESRDHGYTF.

A note on this clonotype: In this CDR3 the conserved last residue, phenylalanine or tryptophan, is missing, so a read error is likely. The chain carries TRBV4-1 and TRBJ2-6; D remains ambiguous. CDR3 length: 18 amino acids. Germline values: CDR1 MGHRA, CDR2 YSYEKL. Trimming left V 0 bases short and J 0 bases short, with 12 bases between. CDR3 DNA sequence: TGCGCCAGCAGCCAAGAAATCGCACCTCGCTCTGGGGCCAACGTCCTGACTTCC. Encoded protein: CASSQEIAPRSGANVLTS.

This clonotype was picked up many times. The chain uses TRBV7-6 and TRBJ2-2, with TRBD1 identical over 7 bases. The CDR3 consists of 16 residues. Germline V gives CDR1 SGHVS, CDR2 FNYEAQ. The J segment lost 1 base and the V segment lost 1 base, leaving 3 bases of the junction unmatched. The CDR3 nucleotides read TGTGCCAGCAGCTTAGTCGGGACAGAGAACACCGGGGAGCTGTTTTTT. It yields the protein CASSLVGTENTGELFF.

The chain couples TRBV6-5 to TRBJ2-6; D perhaps matches TRBD2 (5 bases). The CDR3 contains 16 residues. Trimming left V 7 bases short and J 2 bases short, with 15 bases between. Germline-derived CDR1 and CDR2 are MNHEY and SVGAGI. The CDR3 spells CASNPLGEAGANVLTF. The CDR3 DNA sequence: TGTGCCAGCAACCCGCTCGGGGAAGCTGGGGCCAACGTCCTGACTTTC.

In the case of this clonotype: A read error may explain this, as a much larger clone is one base away. The chain has TRBV12-3 or TRBV12-4 and TRBJ1-1, with 9 bases identical to TRBD1. There are 14 residues in the CDR3. The CDR3 DNA reads as TGTGCCAGCAGTCCACAGGGGGCGATCTCTGAAGCTTCCTTT. Amino acids: CASSPQGAISEASF.

This clonotype has a count of ten or more. The chain carries TRBV11-2 and TRBJ1-1; D perhaps matches TRBD1 (5 bases). Per the germline V gene, CDR1 is SGHAT and CDR2 is FQNNGV. The CDR3 length is 13 residues. Deletions cut 5 bases from V and 0 bases from J, with 7 bases between. The chain's CDR3 is CASSRGVNTEAFF. The CDR3 region has the DNA TGTGCCAGCAGCCGGGGGGTGAACACTGAAGCTTTCTTT.

The sample holds many counts of this clonotype. The chain employs TRBV28 and TRBJ2-5; 8 nucleotides line up with TRBD2. CDR1 is MDHEN and CDR2 is SYDVKM in the germline V gene. CDR3 size: 19 residues. V was pared by 5 bases and J by 3 bases, with 20 bases of the junction left unmatched. The CDR3 DNA reads TGTGCCAGCAGTCCCCAACTCGGGAGCGGGAGCGTTGGGGAAGAGACCCAGTACTTC. The encoded protein is CASSPQLGSGSVGEETQYF.

There are many counts of this clonotype. The CDR3 protein is CASSLNRDNEQFF. CDR3 in DNA: TGTGCCAGCAGCTTAAACAGGGACAATGAGCAGTTCTTC. The chain joins TRBV11-3 to TRBJ2-1; possible D gene TRBD1, 6 bases. V lost 2 bases and J 5 bases, leaving 7 bases between the germline ends. CDR3 size: 13 residues. Germline CDR1 is SGHNT and CDR2 is YENEEA.

This clonotype came up a few times. This chain joins TRBV20-1 and TRBJ2-5, with TRBD2 identical over 8 bases. J gave up 1 base and V 3 bases, and 7 bases lay outside the gene matches. This CDR3 is 15 amino acids long. CDR1 and CDR2 from the germline V gene are DFQATT and SNEGSKA (reference sequence). CDR3 DNA: TGCAGTGCTAGCGGAAAAGCGGGGGTCCAAGAGACCCAGTACTTC. It yields the protein CSASGKAGVQETQYF.

This clonotype was observed many times. The gene calls are TRBV11-2 and TRBJ2-7; TRBD1 agrees at 8 bases. Germline-derived CDR1 and CDR2 are SGHAT and FQNNGV. This CDR3 has 15 amino acids. V shed 7 bases, J shed 5 bases, and the junction held 13 bases outside the gene matches. CDR3 bases: TGTGCCAGCAAGACGGGCGGACAGGGCTTCAACGAGCAGTACTTC. This sequence encodes CASKTGGQGFNEQYF.

In this sample, this clonotype turned up a few times. The chain uses TRBV20-1 and TRBJ2-1; D is unresolved. V dropped 3 bases and J dropped 7 bases, with 22 bases sitting between them. Germline V gives CDR1 DFQATT, CDR2 SNEGSKA (reference sequence). The CDR3 spans 16 residues. CDR3 region: CSARIRPASYTNEQFF. Here the CDR3 DNA reads TGCAGTGCTAGGATCAGGCCTGCCTCGTATACAAATGAGCAGTTCTTC.

Many counts were recorded for this clonotype. V gene TRBV2 combines with J gene TRBJ2-5, with D possibly matching TRBD1 (6 bases). The CDR3 is 13 residues long. Trimming stripped 3 bases from V and 4 bases from J, with 9 bases between. Germline loops: CDR1 SNHLY, CDR2 FYNNEI. CDR3 loop: CASSEQGRETQYF. The CDR3 DNA follows: TGTGCCAGCAGTGAGCAGGGGCGAGAGACCCAGTACTTC.

This clonotype was recorded many times. The chain uses TRBV5-5 and TRBJ2-7, with D perhaps matching TRBD1 or TRBD2 (5 bases each). The CDR3 contains 14 residues. The V end was cut by 1 base, the J end by 6 bases, with 14 bases between. Germline-derived CDR1 and CDR2 are SGHKS and YYEKEE (reference sequence). The DNA of the CDR3 is TGTGCCAGCAGCTTGAGCCCCACTGGGACCGAGCAGTACTTC. Encoded protein: CASSLSPTGTEQYF.

Ten or more counts support this clonotype. The J gene is TRBJ2-2, the V gene TRBV12-3 or TRBV12-4; possible D gene TRBD2, 6 bases. The CDR3 sequence is 16 residues long. Trimming cost V 7 bases and J 0 bases, with 15 bases left between them. Here the CDR3 reads CASNWGRRANTGELFF. The CDR3 DNA reads TGTGCCAGCAACTGGGGAAGGAGGGCGAACACCGGGGAGCTGTTTTTT.

This clonotype was found many times. V and J are TRBV12-3 or TRBV12-4 and TRBJ1-1; weak D call: TRBD1 (5 bases). The CDR3 is 14 residues long. V lost 5 bases, J lost 4 bases, and 14 bases lay in between. The CDR3 sequence is CASSLGGWGTEAFF. In nucleotides, the CDR3 is TGTGCCAGCAGTCTGGGGGGATGGGGCACTGAAGCTTTCTTT.

The CDR3 DNA reads as TGTGCCAGCAGCGACGAGGATAGCAATCAGCCCCAGCATTTT. Protein: CASSDEDSNQPQHF. The chain uses TRBV7-8 and TRBJ1-5; D uncertain. V dropped 5 bases and J dropped 0 bases, with 8 bases sitting between them. Germline V gives CDR1 SGHVS, CDR2 FQNEAQ. CDR3 length: 14 amino acids.

This chain connects TRBV14 to TRBJ2-4; D call uncertain. This CDR3 spans 13 amino acids. Germline assignment: CDR1 SGHDN and CDR2 FVKESK. Trimming removed 0 bases at V and 9 bases at J, with 9 bases between. CDR3 in DNA: TGTGCCAGCAGCCAAGATTTCGTCAGCATTCAGTACTTC. This gives the protein CASSQDFVSIQYF.

This clonotype was detected ten times or more. The chain recombines TRBV12-3 or TRBV12-4 with TRBJ1-3; 9 bases agree with TRBD1. This CDR3 spans 17 amino acids. Losses at the gene ends were 5 bases for V and 1 base for J; bases not matched to a gene: 9. Here the CDR3 DNA reads TGTGCCAGCAGTCCCAGGGACAGGGCTTTGTCTGGAAACACCATATATTTT. Protein product: CASSPRDRALSGNTIYF.

This clonotype was picked up a small number of times. The chain combines TRBV27 with TRBJ1-5, with TRBD1 identical over 7 bases. V dropped 2 bases and J dropped 6; count of bases not matched to a gene: 7. The CDR3 has 15 residues. Germline CDR1 MNHEY, CDR2 SMNVEV (reference sequence). The CDR3 loop reads CASSLRAGGGQPQHF. Here the CDR3 DNA reads TGTGCCAGCAGTTTACGGGCAGGGGGAGGTCAGCCCCAGCATTTT.